The 20 T cell receptor beta chains below were found in one sample sequenced in a study of human T cells and chemical hapten exposure. Time point of the sample: patch test 2, 6 weeks after DPC sensitization. Regarding treatment: therapeutic diphenylcyclopropenone sensitization with weekly scalp DPC. TCRdb itself ran the RACE reads through MiXCR, one entry per CDR3 protein. The sample consists of roughly 94,000 distinct CDR3 sequences, 9% to 9.5% of them appearing once. The material was whole blood, obtained in connection with sensitization to the hapten diphenylcyclopropenone (DPC). These TCRs come from a woman in her forties with alopecia areata. Some clones in this sample may be carry-over from other donors' samples.

This clonotype was found many times. The chain joins TRBV11-2 to TRBJ2-7; 7 bases line up with TRBD1. With 8 bases clipped from V and 6 bases from J, the junction kept 10 bases outside the gene matches. Germline V gives CDR1 SGHAT, CDR2 FQNNGV. The CDR3 runs to 13 residues. The chain's CDR3 is CASVSTGEGEQYF. CDR3 in DNA: TGTGCCAGCGTAAGCACAGGGGAAGGCGAGCAGTACTTC.

This clonotype was detected many times. The rearrangement links TRBV21-1 to TRBJ1-2; TRBD1 reflects the table's D call only, with no check against the DNA. TRBV21-1 is a pseudogene locus. This CDR3 has 16 amino acids. CDR3 DNA: TGTGCCAGCAGCAAGGGACGAGGGACACCAAAGGATGGCTACACCTTC. This encodes CASSKGRGTPKDGYTF.

This clonotype was detected ten times or more. The rearrangement links TRBV9 to TRBJ2-3, with 13 bases that match TRBD2. The CDR3 is 18 amino acids. Per the germline V gene, CDR1 is SGDLS and CDR2 is YYNGEE. J gave up 2 bases and V 0 bases, and 6 bases lay outside the gene matches. CDR3 sequence: CASSVAPGLAGFTDTQYF. In DNA, the CDR3 is TGTGCCAGCAGCGTAGCCCCGGGACTAGCGGGATTCACAGATACGCAGTATTTT.

This clonotype was detected a few times. The rearrangement uses TRBV12-3 or TRBV12-4 and TRBJ2-2; 8 bases map to TRBD2. The CDR3 covers 17 residues. V shed 6 bases and J 0 bases; nucleotides not matched to a gene: 9. CDR3 DNA sequence: TGTGCCAGCAGCCCCGGGGTAGCGGGAACGAACACCGGGGAGCTGTTTTTT. Encoded protein: CASSPGVAGTNTGELFF.

The genes are TRBV20-1 and TRBJ2-1; D is unresolved. The germline V gene encodes CDR1 DFQATT and CDR2 SNEGSKA (reference sequence). The V end lost 8 bases, the J end lost 2 bases, and 19 bases lay between the germline ends. The CDR3 sequence is 15 residues long. This chain's CDR3 is CSRPSVSRPYNEQFF. The CDR3 DNA reads as TGCAGTAGGCCCAGCGTAAGTCGCCCCTACAATGAGCAGTTCTTC.

This clonotype was picked up many times. This chain uses TRBV11-2 with TRBJ2-2, with D perhaps matching TRBD2 (6 bases). Germline V gene lookup returns CDR1 SGHAT and CDR2 FQNNGV. V lost 7 bases to trimming and J lost 2 bases, with 14 bases between them. The CDR3 covers 15 residues. The CDR3 DNA reads TGTGCCAGCACCCCTGGGCGGGGTAACACCGGGGAGCTGTTTTTT. This translates into CASTPGRGNTGELFF.

This clonotype came up many times. The chain recombines TRBV6-2 or TRBV6-3 with TRBJ1-2, with a tentative D call TRBD1 (5 bases). Looked up from germline, CDR1 is MNHEY and CDR2 is SVGEGT. The germline V and J ends were trimmed by 6 bases and 0 bases, with 11 bases remaining between them. The CDR3 spans 14 residues. In nucleotides, the CDR3 is TGTGCCAGCAGGAGGGACGGACCTAACTATGGCTACACCTTC. Amino acids: CASRRDGPNYGYTF.

This clonotype was found a few times. The chain uses TRBV7-2 and TRBJ1-4; D gene ambiguous. Germline CDR1 and CDR2: SGHTA and FQGNSA. V was trimmed by 3 bases and J by 2 bases, leaving 16 bases between them. The CDR3 length is 17 residues. The CDR3 loop reads CASSFLKPGTTNEKLFF. Here the CDR3 DNA reads TGTGCCAGCAGCTTTCTAAAGCCGGGCACGACTAATGAAAAACTGTTTTTT.

The chain combines TRBV7-3 with TRBJ2-2, with D tentatively TRBD1 or TRBD2 (5 bases each). The ends were cut back, 5 bases at V and 5 bases at J, with 18 bases in the middle. Looked up from germline, CDR1 is SGHTA and CDR2 is FQGTGA. The CDR3 is 16 residues long. CDR3 loop: CASSPSEGMSTGELFF. The CDR3 DNA reads TGTGCCAGCAGCCCCTCCGAGGGGATGAGTACCGGGGAGCTGTTTTTT.

The rearrangement uses TRBV4-2 and TRBJ2-7; TRBD1 is a possible D gene (7 bases). Germline loops: CDR1 LGHNA, CDR2 YNFKEQ. Trimming removed 4 bases at V and 3 bases at J, with 13 bases between. CDR3 length equals 14 residues. The CDR3 spells CASSRGTDHYEQYF. The CDR3, as DNA: TGTGCCAGCAGCCGCGGGACAGACCACTACGAGCAGTACTTC.

The rearrangement uses TRBV7-9 and TRBJ1-4; possibly TRBD1 for D (6 bases). This CDR3 has 13 amino acids. V was clipped by 5 bases and J by 7 bases, with 11 bases between them. CDR1 and CDR2 from the germline V gene are SEHNR and FQNEAQ (reference sequence). Here the CDR3 reads CASSIGQREKLFF. Here the CDR3 DNA reads TGTGCCAGCAGCATCGGACAGCGTGAAAAACTGTTTTTT.

This clonotype appeared a few times. The chain recombines TRBV5-1 with TRBJ2-5, with TRBD2 matching over 8 bases. The germline V gene encodes CDR1 SGHRS and CDR2 YFSETQ. The CDR3 is made up of 14 amino acids. Trimming took 5 bases from V and 1 from J; bases not matched to a gene: 4. The DNA of the CDR3 is TGCGCCAGCAGGCGGGAGGCGCTCCAAGAGACCCAGTACTTC. The encoded protein is CASRREALQETQYF.

In its sample, this clonotype was seen a few times. This chain joins TRBV6-5 and TRBJ2-6; D not resolved. The CDR3 length is 14 residues. From germline, CDR1 is MNHEY and CDR2 SVGAGI. Trimming left V 1 base short and J 6 bases short, with 7 bases between. CDR3 in amino acids: CASSYWLEANVLTF. DNA for the CDR3: TGTGCCAGCAGTTACTGGCTTGAGGCCAACGTCCTGACTTTC.

Ten or more counts support this clonotype. V usage is TRBV4-2 and J usage is TRBJ2-1; tentatively, D is TRBD2 (6 bases). The germline gives CDR1 LGHNA, CDR2 YNFKEQ. This CDR3 region has 15 residues. Trimming shortened V by 1 base and J by 10 bases, and 17 bases separated the two germline ends. Here the CDR3 DNA reads TGTGCCAGCAGCCAAGTTACCGGGAGCTCCACCGAGCAGTTCTTC. Its protein is CASSQVTGSSTEQFF.

This clonotype has just a few counts. The V and J genes are TRBV5-1 and TRBJ1-2; 7 bases map to TRBD1. Losses at the gene ends were 2 bases for V and 4 bases for J; bases not matched to a gene: 11. Germline CDR1 is SGHRS and CDR2 is YFSETQ. The CDR3 sequence is 16 residues long. The CDR3 is CASSFSPGQSSYGYTF. CDR3 sequence (DNA): TGCGCCAGCAGCTTTTCCCCGGGACAGTCCTCCTATGGCTACACCTTC.

Ten or more counts support this clonotype. This chain links TRBV6-2 or TRBV6-3 with TRBJ1-5; D remains unclear. CDR3 length: 13 amino acids. The V end was cut by 7 bases, the J end by 3 bases, with 10 bases between. Per germline, CDR1 MNHEY and CDR2 SVGEGT. The CDR3 DNA reads as TGTGCCAGCACCGACTCTTCCAATCAGCCCCAGCATTTT. Its protein product is CASTDSSNQPQHF.

In this sample, this clonotype turned up many times. The rearrangement uses TRBV6-2 or TRBV6-3 and TRBJ2-2; D is possibly TRBD1 or TRBD2 (5 bases each). The CDR3 runs to 16 residues. The V and J ends lost 0 bases and 2 bases respectively, with 10 bases between them. Germline lookup yields CDR1 MNHEY and CDR2 SVGEGT. The CDR3 region is CASSYSRGANTGELFF. The CDR3 region has the DNA TGTGCCAGCAGTTACTCGAGAGGGGCTAACACCGGGGAGCTGTTTTTT.

The rearrangement links TRBV6-5 to TRBJ2-7, with TRBD2 matching 13 bases. Germline lookup yields CDR1 MNHEY and CDR2 SVGAGI. V shed 0 bases and J 5 bases; nucleotides not matched to a gene: 1. The CDR3 spans 15 residues. The CDR3 region has the DNA TGTGCCAGCAGTTACTCACTAGCGGGAGGGAACGAGCAGTACTTC. Protein product: CASSYSLAGGNEQYF.

Ten or more counts support this clonotype. The chain uses TRBV5-5 and TRBJ1-1; tentatively, D is TRBD1 (6 bases). This CDR3 spans 12 amino acids. V lost 3 bases and J lost 9, with 12 bases in between. Germline V CDR1 and CDR2: SGHKS, YYEKEE (reference sequence). This chain's CDR3 is CASSSQGFQAFF. CDR3 in DNA: TGTGCCAGCAGCTCACAGGGTTTCCAAGCTTTCTTT.

This clonotype was detected many times. The chain employs TRBV20-1 and TRBJ2-2; TRBD1 might be the D (6 bases). Deletions cut 5 bases from V and 6 bases from J, with 19 bases between. CDR3 length: 15 amino acids. Germline-derived CDR1 and CDR2 are DFQATT and SNEGSKA (reference sequence). This CDR3 reads CSAVGGRGRAGELFF. The CDR3, as DNA: TGCAGTGCTGTTGGGGGAAGGGGGAGAGCCGGGGAGCTGTTTTTT.